This paragraph reports one T cell receptor beta chain. The antigen is undetermined. These data are taken from a study of response to subunit inactivated influenza vaccine. Losses at the gene ends were 6 bases for V and 4 bases for J; bases not matched to a gene: 6. This CDR3 has 13 amino acids. Germline CDR1 and CDR2: SQVTM and ANQGSEA. TCRdb redid the calling of the RT-PCR reads with MiXCR, one entry per CDR3 protein. The sample contains around 530,000 distinct CDR3 sequences, approximately 15% of which appear only once. The study's findings and limits: It was the authors' suggestion that each seasonal influenza vaccination recruits few new T cells.

The sample consisted of CD4+ T cells sorted from PBMCs, taken around 25 months after vaccination. The gene calls are TRBV29-1 and TRBJ2-5, with 9 bases matching TRBD1. The TCR sequence derives from a man between 45 and 75 years old who received an inactivated influenza vaccine. DNA for the CDR3: TGCAGCGTGACCGGGACAGGGAGAGAGACCCAGTACTTC. It encodes CSVTGTGRETQYF.